The 21 T cell receptor beta chains presented below share a single source sample, sequenced in a study of shared clonotypes between healthy human individuals. TCRdb keeps only in-frame clones here, not all; method: immunoSEQ multiplex PCR. The table has roughly 500,000 clones, about 76% seen once. Input material: PBMCs. These receptors were obtained from a woman aged 40 to 50 in good health. Some clones in this sample may be carry-over from other donors' samples.

J is TRBJ2-1 and V is TRBV28; 10 bases fit TRBD2. V shed 4 bases, J shed 2 bases, and the junction held 14 bases outside the gene matches. This CDR3 spans 19 amino acids. Germline CDR1 reads MDHEN; CDR2 reads SYDVKM. CDR3 coding DNA: TGTGCCAGCAGTTCACCGAGCCGGGCTAGCGGGAGAGCCTACAATGAGCAGTTCTTC. Translating it yields CASSSPSRASGRAYNEQFF.

The chain uses TRBV29-1 and TRBJ2-5, with D tentatively TRBD1 (6 bases). Germline-derived CDR1 and CDR2 are SQVTM and ANQGSEA. The CDR3 loop spans 15 amino acids. The V and J ends lost 2 bases and 5 bases respectively, with 18 bases between them. CDR3 coding DNA: TGCAGCGTTGAAAAGGTGGCAGGGGATTGGGAGACCCAGTACTTC. Residues: CSVEKVAGDWETQYF.

The gene calls are TRBV2 and TRBJ1-4; D perhaps matches TRBD1 (5 bases). Trimming removed 7 bases at V and 0 bases at J, with 9 bases between. The germline V gene has CDR1 SNHLY and CDR2 FYNNEI. CDR3 length equals 14 residues. The CDR3 DNA reads as TGTGCCAGCATGACAGTTGCAACTAATGAAAAACTGTTTTTT. Translating it yields CASMTVATNEKLFF.

The chain uses TRBV6-1 and TRBJ1-5; D remains ambiguous. This CDR3 has 13 amino acids. CDR1 and CDR2 from the germline V gene are MNHNS and SASEGT. V was clipped by 5 bases and J by 15 bases, with 20 bases between them. The CDR3 DNA sequence: TGTGCCAGCAGTTCCACGGGGAGCGGGAGGTGGCATTTT. As protein: CASSSTGSGRWHF.

This clone was seen only once. The V gene is TRBV7-3, the J gene TRBJ2-1; D gene unclear. This CDR3 spans 13 amino acids. Germline CDR1 SGHTA, CDR2 FQGTGA. V was trimmed by 0 bases and J by 6 bases, leaving 6 bases between them. For the CDR3, the DNA is TGTGCCAGCAGCTTAACCAATGGCAATGAGCAGTTCTTC. As protein: CASSLTNGNEQFF.

This clone was detected only a few times. The chain combines TRBV29-1 with TRBJ1-1; D is unresolved. Germline V gene lookup returns CDR1 SQVTM and CDR2 ANQGSEA. This CDR3 contains 13 residues. The V gene lost 3 bases and the J gene lost 3 bases, with 11 bases spanning the gap. The CDR3: CSVEGLVYTEAFF. CDR3 nucleotide sequence: TGCAGCGTTGAGGGTTTGGTTTACACTGAAGCTTTCTTT.

The chain couples TRBV7-3 to TRBJ1-2; no definite D call. Trimming removed 5 bases at V and 2 bases at J, with 15 bases between. CDR3 size: 15 residues. In germline, CDR1 is SGHTA, CDR2 FQGTGA. CDR3 nucleotides: TGTGCCAGCAGCCTCGAGGGAGGAAGGAACTATGGCTACACCTTC. The encoded protein is CASSLEGGRNYGYTF.

In the case of this clone: In the same sample, other DNA sequences code for this CDR3. This chain connects TRBV5-4 to TRBJ2-3, with D possibly matching TRBD2 (5 bases). Germline V gene lookup returns CDR1 SGHNT and CDR2 YYREEE (reference sequence). Deletions cut 0 bases from V and 3 bases from J, with 8 bases between. The CDR3 length is 14 residues. This CDR3 is CASSLDRGTDTQYF. For the CDR3, the DNA is TGTGCCAGCAGCTTGGACCGGGGAACAGATACGCAGTATTTT.

V usage is TRBV30 and J usage is TRBJ1-2; D unresolved. The CDR3 consists of 13 residues. V lost 7 bases and J 1 base, leaving 13 bases between the germline ends. CDR1 is GTSNPN and CDR2 is SVGIG in the germline V gene (reference sequence). CDR3 protein: CASKTTYNYGYTF. CDR3 bases: TGTGCCTCCAAAACCACTTATAACTATGGCTACACCTTC.

This clone was observed a handful of times. Different DNA sequences within this sample yield the same CDR3. This rearrangement joins TRBV19 to TRBJ2-1; the D gene is possibly TRBD1 (5 bases). The V end lost 8 bases, the J end lost 8 bases, and 10 bases lay between the germline ends. The CDR3 has 11 residues. The germline gives CDR1 LNHDA, CDR2 SQIVND (reference sequence). In DNA, the CDR3 is TGTGCCAGTGATAAGGGGTATGAGCAGTTCTTC. Protein product: CASDKGYEQFF.

The genes are TRBV4-3 and TRBJ2-2; 9 positions match TRBD1. Unmatched junction bases numbered 3, after V lost 4 bases and J lost 3 bases. Germline CDR1 is LGHNA and CDR2 is YSLEER. This CDR3 contains 15 residues. CDR3 amino acids: CASSPQGADTGELFF. CDR3 DNA: TGCGCCAGCAGCCCACAGGGGGCAGACACCGGGGAGCTGTTTTTT.

Turning to this clone: The sample contains more than one DNA sequence encoding this CDR3. V and J are TRBV18 and TRBJ1-5, with 7 bases matching TRBD1. With V trimmed by 3 bases and J by 6 bases, 5 bases remained unmatched. CDR1 and CDR2 (germline): KGHSH, LQKENI. This CDR3 is built from 14 residues. The CDR3 sequence: CASSPDRAGQPQHF. In DNA form, the CDR3 reads TGTGCCAGCTCACCCGACAGGGCCGGTCAGCCCCAGCATTTT.

The chain recombines TRBV28 with TRBJ2-7; the match to TRBD1 covers 7 bases. The ends lost 4 bases at V and 4 bases at J; junction bases unmatched: 10. Per germline, CDR1 MDHEN and CDR2 SYDVKM. This CDR3 is built from 15 residues. The DNA of the CDR3 is TGTGCCAGCAGTTCCCCCGGGACAGAAGATTACGAGCAGTACTTC. Translation: CASSSPGTEDYEQYF.

This sequence joins TRBV9 and TRBJ2-5; TRBD2 aligns across 9 bases. The germline gives CDR1 SGDLS, CDR2 YYNGEE. The J segment lost 1 base and the V segment lost 4 bases, leaving 8 bases of the junction unmatched. CDR3 length equals 16 residues. For the CDR3, the DNA is TGTGCCAGCAGCCTTAGCGGGAGAGGGGGCCAAGAGACCCAGTACTTC. It specifies CASSLSGRGGQETQYF.

The chain joins TRBV29-1 to TRBJ2-7; 11 bases fit TRBD2. Germline CDR1 is SQVTM and CDR2 is ANQGSEA. The V gene end was trimmed by 0 bases and the J gene end by 4 bases; junction bases not matched to a gene: 5. This CDR3 spans 15 amino acids. CDR3 bases: TGCAGCGTTGAAGATGTGGCTAGCGGGAGGTACGAGCAGTACTTC. Its translation is CSVEDVASGRYEQYF.

The chain joins TRBV4-2 to TRBJ1-2; the match to TRBD1 covers 11 bases. This CDR3 contains 14 residues. Germline values: CDR1 LGHNA, CDR2 YNFKEQ. The V gene end was trimmed by 4 bases and the J gene end by 7 bases; junction bases not matched to a gene: 5. In DNA form, the CDR3 reads TGTGCCAGCAGCCCTGGACAGGGGGCGGGTGGCTACACCTTC. Encoded protein: CASSPGQGAGGYTF.

The table lists this clone with a few counts. The chain recombines TRBV19 with TRBJ1-5; D possibly corresponds to TRBD1 (5 bases). The CDR3 has 14 amino acids. With 5 bases removed from V and 5 bases from J, the gap between germline ends came to 13 bases. Germline V gives CDR1 LNHDA, CDR2 SQIVND (reference sequence). CDR3 amino acids: CASSHIGGDQPQHF. Here the CDR3 DNA reads TGTGCCAGTAGTCATATTGGGGGGGATCAGCCCCAGCATTTT. Variable domain in full (rest from reference TRBV19 and TRBJ1-5): DGGITQSPKYLFRKEGQNVTLSCEQNLNHDAMYWYRQDPGQGLRLIYYSQIVNDFQKGDIAEGYSVSREKKESFPLTVTSAQKNPTAFYLCASSHIGGDQPQHFGDGTRLSIL.

Notes on this clone: This sample includes further DNA sequences coding for the same CDR3. The V and J genes are TRBV28 and TRBJ2-1; TRBD2 might be the D (5 bases). The CDR3 is 15 residues long. From germline, CDR1 is MDHEN and CDR2 SYDVKM. V was trimmed by 2 bases and J by 3 bases, leaving 11 bases between them. CDR3 DNA sequence: TGTGCCAGCAGTTTAGGCTCGAGGGTCTACAATGAGCAGTTCTTC. This encodes CASSLGSRVYNEQFF.

As to this clone: The same CDR3 also results from other DNA sequences found in this sample. The V call is TRBV18, the J call TRBJ2-7; possible D gene TRBD1, 7 bases. V was cut by 3 bases and J by 5 bases, with 8 bases left in between. The germline V gene has CDR1 KGHSH and CDR2 LQKENI. This CDR3 spans 12 amino acids. The CDR3 here is CASSPRGDEQYF. The CDR3 DNA follows: TGTGCCAGCTCACCCAGGGGGGACGAGCAGTACTTC.

V gene TRBV7-9 combines with J gene TRBJ2-1, with 8 bases lining up with TRBD2. Germline lookup yields CDR1 SEHNR and CDR2 FQNEAQ (reference sequence). The CDR3 sequence is 16 residues long. V lost 1 base, J lost 6 bases, and 8 bases stayed unmatched. CDR3 DNA sequence: TGTGCCAGCAGCTTAGGGGAAGGACTAGCTCGCAATGAGCAGTTCTTC. It yields the protein CASSLGEGLARNEQFF.

This chain joins TRBV4-2 and TRBJ2-7; tentative D call: TRBD2 (6 bases). Germline CDR1 and CDR2: LGHNA and YNFKEQ. The CDR3 runs 16 residues. Trimming pared 0 bases from V and 2 bases from J, leaving 14 bases between. CDR3 region: CASSQDIGSGAYEQYF. The CDR3, as DNA: TGTGCCAGCAGCCAAGATATCGGGAGTGGGGCCTACGAGCAGTACTTC.